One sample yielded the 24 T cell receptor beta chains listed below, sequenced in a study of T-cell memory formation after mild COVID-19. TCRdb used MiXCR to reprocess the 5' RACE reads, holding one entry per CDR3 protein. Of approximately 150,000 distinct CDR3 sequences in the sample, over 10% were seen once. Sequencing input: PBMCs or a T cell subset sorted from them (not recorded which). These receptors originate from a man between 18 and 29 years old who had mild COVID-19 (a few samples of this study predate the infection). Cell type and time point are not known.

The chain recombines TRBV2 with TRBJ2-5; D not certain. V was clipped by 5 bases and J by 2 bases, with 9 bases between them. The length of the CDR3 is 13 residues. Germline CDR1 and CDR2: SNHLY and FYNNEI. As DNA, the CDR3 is TGTGCCAGCAGTTTTAGGAAGCAAGAGACCCAGTACTTC. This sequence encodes CASSFRKQETQYF.

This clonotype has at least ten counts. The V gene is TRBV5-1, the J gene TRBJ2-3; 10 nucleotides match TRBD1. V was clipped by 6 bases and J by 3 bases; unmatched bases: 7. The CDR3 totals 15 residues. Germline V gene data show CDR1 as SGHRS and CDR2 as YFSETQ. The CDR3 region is CASKDGTGATDTQYF. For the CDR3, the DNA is TGCGCCAGCAAAGATGGGACAGGGGCTACAGATACGCAGTATTTT.

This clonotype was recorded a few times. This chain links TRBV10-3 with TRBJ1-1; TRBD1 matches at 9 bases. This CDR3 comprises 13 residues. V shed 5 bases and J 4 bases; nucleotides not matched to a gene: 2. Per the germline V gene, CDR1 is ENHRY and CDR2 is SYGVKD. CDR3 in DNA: TGTGCCATCAGTACAGGGGGCGTCACTGAAGCTTTCTTT. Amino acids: CAISTGGVTEAFF.

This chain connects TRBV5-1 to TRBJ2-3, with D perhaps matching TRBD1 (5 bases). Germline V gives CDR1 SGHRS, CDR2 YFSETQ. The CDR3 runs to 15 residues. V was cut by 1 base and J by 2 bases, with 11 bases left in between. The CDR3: CASSLWGGPTDTQYF. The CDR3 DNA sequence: TGCGCCAGCAGCTTGTGGGGCGGACCCACAGATACGCAGTATTTT.

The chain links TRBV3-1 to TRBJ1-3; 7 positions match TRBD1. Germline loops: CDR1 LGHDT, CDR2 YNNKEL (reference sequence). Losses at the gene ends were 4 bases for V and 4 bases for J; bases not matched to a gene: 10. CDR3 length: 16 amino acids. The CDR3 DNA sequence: TGTGCCAGCAGCCCCTTTACAGGGGCTACAGGAAACACCATATATTTT. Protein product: CASSPFTGATGNTIYF.

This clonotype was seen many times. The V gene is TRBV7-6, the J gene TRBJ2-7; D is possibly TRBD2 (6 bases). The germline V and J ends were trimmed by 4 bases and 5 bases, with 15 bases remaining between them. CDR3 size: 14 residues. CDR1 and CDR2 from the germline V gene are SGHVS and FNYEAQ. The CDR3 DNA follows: TGTGCCAGCAGCTCAGTTCGGGGGTACCACGAGCAGTACTTC. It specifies CASSSVRGYHEQYF.

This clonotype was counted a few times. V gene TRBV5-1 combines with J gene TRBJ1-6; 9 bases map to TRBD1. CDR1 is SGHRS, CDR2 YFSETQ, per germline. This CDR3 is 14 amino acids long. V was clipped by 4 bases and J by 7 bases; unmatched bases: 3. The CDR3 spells CASSPTGGNSPLHF. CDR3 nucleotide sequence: TGCGCCAGCAGCCCGACAGGGGGAAATTCACCCCTCCACTTT.

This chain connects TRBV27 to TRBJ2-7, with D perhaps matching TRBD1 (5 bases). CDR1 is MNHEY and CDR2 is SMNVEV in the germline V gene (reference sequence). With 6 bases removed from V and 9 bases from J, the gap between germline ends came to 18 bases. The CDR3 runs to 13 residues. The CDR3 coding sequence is TGTGCCAGCAGCCCCGCAATCAATAGGGGGCAGTACTTC. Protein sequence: CASSPAINRGQYF.

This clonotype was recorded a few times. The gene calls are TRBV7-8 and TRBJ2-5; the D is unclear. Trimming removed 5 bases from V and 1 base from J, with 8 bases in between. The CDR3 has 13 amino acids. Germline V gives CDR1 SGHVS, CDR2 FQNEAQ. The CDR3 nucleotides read TGTGCCAGCAGCCCAGAGGCCCAAGAGACCCAGTACTTC. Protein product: CASSPEAQETQYF.

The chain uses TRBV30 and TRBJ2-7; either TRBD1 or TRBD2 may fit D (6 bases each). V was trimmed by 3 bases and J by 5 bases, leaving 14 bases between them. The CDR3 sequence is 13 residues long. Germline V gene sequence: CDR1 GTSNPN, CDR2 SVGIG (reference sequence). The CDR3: CAWSRGTPNEQYF. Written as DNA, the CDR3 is TGTGCCTGGAGCCGCGGGACACCGAACGAGCAGTACTTC.

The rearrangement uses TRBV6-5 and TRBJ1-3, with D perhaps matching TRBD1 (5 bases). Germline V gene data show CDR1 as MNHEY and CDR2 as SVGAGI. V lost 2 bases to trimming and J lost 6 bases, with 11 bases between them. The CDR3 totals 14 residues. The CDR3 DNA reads TGTGCCAGCAGTTACGGGGGAGGTTCAAACACCATATATTTT. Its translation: CASSYGGGSNTIYF.

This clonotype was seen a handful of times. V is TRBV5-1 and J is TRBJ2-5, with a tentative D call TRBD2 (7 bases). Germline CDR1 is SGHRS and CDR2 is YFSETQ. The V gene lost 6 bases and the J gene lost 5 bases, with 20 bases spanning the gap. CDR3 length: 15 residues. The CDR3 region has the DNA TGCGCCAGCACCTGGGGGGGCCATGAAGAGGAGACCCAGTACTTC. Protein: CASTWGGHEEETQYF.

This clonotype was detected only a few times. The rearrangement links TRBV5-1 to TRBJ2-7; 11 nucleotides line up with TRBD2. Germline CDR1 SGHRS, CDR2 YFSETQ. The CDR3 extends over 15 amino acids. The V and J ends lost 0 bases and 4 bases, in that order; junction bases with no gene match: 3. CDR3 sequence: CASSLASGGLYEQYV. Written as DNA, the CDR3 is TGCGCCAGCAGCTTGGCTAGCGGGGGGTTATACGAGCAGTACGTC.

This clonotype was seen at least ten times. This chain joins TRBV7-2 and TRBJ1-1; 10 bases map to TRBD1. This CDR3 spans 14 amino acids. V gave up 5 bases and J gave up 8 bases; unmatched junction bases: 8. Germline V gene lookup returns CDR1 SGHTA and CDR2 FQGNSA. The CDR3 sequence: CASSRRTGGEEAFF. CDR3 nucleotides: TGTGCCAGCAGCCGGAGGACAGGGGGAGAAGAAGCTTTCTTT.

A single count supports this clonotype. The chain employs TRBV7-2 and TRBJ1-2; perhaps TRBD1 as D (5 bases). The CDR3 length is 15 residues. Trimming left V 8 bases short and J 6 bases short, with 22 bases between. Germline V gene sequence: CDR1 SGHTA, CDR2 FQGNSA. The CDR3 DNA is TGTGCCAGCGGCCCTCGAGGGGTAGGAAGCGATGGCTACACCTTC. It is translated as CASGPRGVGSDGYTF.

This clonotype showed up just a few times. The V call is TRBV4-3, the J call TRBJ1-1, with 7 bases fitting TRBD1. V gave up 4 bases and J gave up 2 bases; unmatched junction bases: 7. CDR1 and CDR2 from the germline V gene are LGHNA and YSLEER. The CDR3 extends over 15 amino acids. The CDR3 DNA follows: TGCGCCAGCAGCCTGGAGACAGGGTATAACACTGAAGCTTTCTTT. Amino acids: CASSLETGYNTEAFF.

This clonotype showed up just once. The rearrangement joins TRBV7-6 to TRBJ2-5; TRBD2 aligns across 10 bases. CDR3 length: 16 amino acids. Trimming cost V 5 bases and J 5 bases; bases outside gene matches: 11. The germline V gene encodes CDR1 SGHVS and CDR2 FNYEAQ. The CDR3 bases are TGTGCCAGCAGCCTCCTCAGCGGGAGGGCCGTGGAGACCCAGTACTTC. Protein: CASSLLSGRAVETQYF.

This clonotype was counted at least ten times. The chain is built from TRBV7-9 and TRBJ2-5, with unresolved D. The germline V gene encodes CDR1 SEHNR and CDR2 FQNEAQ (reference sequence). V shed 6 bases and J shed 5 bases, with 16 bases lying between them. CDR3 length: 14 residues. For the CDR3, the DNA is TGTGCCAGCAGTCCCTGGAAGACGGTGGAGACCCAGTACTTC. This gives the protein CASSPWKTVETQYF. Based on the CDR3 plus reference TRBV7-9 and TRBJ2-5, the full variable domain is DTGVSQNPRHKITKRGQNVTFRCDPISEHNRLYWYRQTLGQGPEFLTYFQNEAQLEKSRLLSDRFSAERPKGSFSTLEIQRTEQGDSAMYLCASSPWKTVETQYFGPGTRLLVL.

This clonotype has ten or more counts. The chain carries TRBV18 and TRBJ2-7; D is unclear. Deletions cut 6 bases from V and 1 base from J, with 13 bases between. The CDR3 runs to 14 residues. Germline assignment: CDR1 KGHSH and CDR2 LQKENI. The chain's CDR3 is CASSPAPFSYEQYF. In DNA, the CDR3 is TGTGCCAGCTCGCCTGCCCCGTTTTCCTACGAGCAGTACTTC.

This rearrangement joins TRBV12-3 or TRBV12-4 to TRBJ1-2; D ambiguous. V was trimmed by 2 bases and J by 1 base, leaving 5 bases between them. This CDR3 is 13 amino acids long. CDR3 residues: CASSLKVNYGYTF. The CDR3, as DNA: TGTGCCAGCAGTTTAAAGGTTAACTATGGCTACACCTTC.

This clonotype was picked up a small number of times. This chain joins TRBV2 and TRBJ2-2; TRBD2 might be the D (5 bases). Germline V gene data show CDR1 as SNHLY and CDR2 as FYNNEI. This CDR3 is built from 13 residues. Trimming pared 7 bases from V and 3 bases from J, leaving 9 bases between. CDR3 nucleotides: TGTGCCAGCACTGGGAGACACACCGGGGAGCTGTTTTTT. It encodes CASTGRHTGELFF.

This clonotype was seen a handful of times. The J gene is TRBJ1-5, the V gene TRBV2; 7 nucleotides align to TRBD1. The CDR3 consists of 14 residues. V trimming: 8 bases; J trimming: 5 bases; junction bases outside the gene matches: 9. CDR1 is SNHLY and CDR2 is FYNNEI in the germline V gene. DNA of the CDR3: TGTGCCAGCGGGGGGATTACAGGGGATCAGCCCCAGCATTTT. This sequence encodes CASGGITGDQPQHF.

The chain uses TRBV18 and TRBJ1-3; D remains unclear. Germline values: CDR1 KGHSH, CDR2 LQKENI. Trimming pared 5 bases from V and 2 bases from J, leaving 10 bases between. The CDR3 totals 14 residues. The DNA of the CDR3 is TGTGCCAGCTCAAAGTCCGCGGCTGGAAACACCATATATTTT. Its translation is CASSKSAAGNTIYF.

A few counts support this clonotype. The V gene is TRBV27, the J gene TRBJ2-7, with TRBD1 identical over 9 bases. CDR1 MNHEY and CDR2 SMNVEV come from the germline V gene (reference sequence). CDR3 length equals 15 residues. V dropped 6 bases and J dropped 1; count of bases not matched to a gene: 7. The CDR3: CASRMTTGGSYEQYF. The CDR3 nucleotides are TGTGCCAGCAGGATGACGACAGGGGGTTCCTACGAGCAGTACTTC.